The 29 T cell receptor beta chains reported below all come from one sample, sequenced in a study of regulatory T cells in long-lasting Graves disease. Through Arm-PCR of CDR3 regions and iRepertoire HTBI primers, TCR beta libraries were built. TCRdb processed the multiplex PCR reads anew with MiXCR; each CDR3 protein has one entry. This table holds over 450,000 distinct CDR3 sequences, roughly 21% found once. Documented time point: persistent/refractory GD, antithyroid drugs over 5 years with positive TRAb. Generation of the TCR library employed RNA extracted from PBMCs. The sequencing used peripheral blood mononuclear cells (PBMCs), collected when the disease was refractory, from a patient treated with antithyroid drugs. These TCRs come from a female donor with Graves disease.

The CDR3 is CASSMNNEQFF. Here the CDR3 DNA reads TGTGCCAGCAGCATGAACAATGAGCAGTTCTTC. The chain combines TRBV12-3 or TRBV12-4 with TRBJ2-1; D unresolved. V was cut by 6 bases and J by 5 bases, with 5 bases left in between. The CDR3 totals 11 residues.

Ten or more counts support this clonotype. The chain uses TRBV6-1 and TRBJ1-6; the match to TRBD1 covers 11 bases. Germline lookup yields CDR1 MNHNS and CDR2 SASEGT. The CDR3 runs to 15 residues. Germline trimming cut 8 bases from V and 10 bases from J; bases unmatched to any gene: 10. The CDR3 DNA follows: TGTGCCAGCGGAGAATGGGACAGGGGGATCTCACCCCTCCACTTT. Protein: CASGEWDRGISPLHF.

The chain employs TRBV5-1 and TRBJ1-1; TRBD1 aligns across 7 bases. Trimming took 5 bases from V and 3 from J; bases not matched to a gene: 7. Germline CDR1 is SGHRS and CDR2 is YFSETQ. CDR3 length equals 14 residues. CDR3: CASRQGSRDTEAFF. CDR3 in DNA: TGCGCCAGCAGACAGGGGTCTAGGGACACTGAAGCTTTCTTT. Combining the CDR3 with reference TRBV5-1 and TRBJ1-1 gives the whole variable domain KAGVTQTPRYLIKTRGQQVTLSCSPISGHRSVSWYQQTPGQGLQFLFEYFSETQRNKGNFPGRFSGRQFSNSRSEMNVSTLELGDSALYLCASRQGSRDTEAFFGQGTRLTVV.

This clonotype has ten or more counts. The chain is built from TRBV12-3 or TRBV12-4 and TRBJ1-4, with TRBD1 as a possible D gene (5 bases). Trimming left V 5 bases short and J 5 bases short, with 15 bases between. The CDR3 has 15 amino acids. CDR3 DNA: TGTGCCAGCAGTCCCGGGGGGTTAGAAAATGAAAAACTGTTTTTT. Translation: CASSPGGLENEKLFF.

In this sample, this clonotype turned up many times. The chain recombines TRBV24-1 with TRBJ1-5, with TRBD1 matching over 9 bases. With 4 bases clipped from V and 3 bases from J, the junction kept 6 bases outside the gene matches. The germline CDR1 and CDR2 sequences are KGHDR and SFDVKD. The CDR3 spans 16 residues. CDR3 in amino acids: CATSDGTGSHNQPQHF. The CDR3 DNA sequence: TGTGCCACCAGTGACGGGACAGGGTCACACAATCAGCCCCAGCATTTT.

V usage is TRBV6-1 and J usage is TRBJ2-7; the match to TRBD2 covers 8 bases. V was clipped by 5 bases and J by 5 bases; unmatched bases: 8. The CDR3 is 14 residues long. Germline values: CDR1 MNHNS, CDR2 SASEGT. Here the CDR3 DNA reads TGTGCCAGCAGTCAGGATAGCGGGACCAACGAGCAGTACTTC. Encoded protein: CASSQDSGTNEQYF.

CDR3 in DNA: TGTGCCAGTAGTCCCGGGGACAGGGGCTACGAGCAGTACTTC. Amino acid sequence: CASSPGDRGYEQYF. The J gene is TRBJ2-7, the V gene TRBV19, with 10 bases fitting TRBD1. In germline, CDR1 is LNHDA, CDR2 SQIVND (reference sequence). V dropped 5 bases and J dropped 3; count of bases not matched to a gene: 4. The CDR3 loop spans 14 amino acids.

In this sample, this clonotype turned up a few times. The V and J genes are TRBV7-2 and TRBJ2-5, with D possibly matching TRBD1 (5 bases). Trimming pared 3 bases from V and 3 bases from J, leaving 11 bases between. The germline gives CDR1 SGHTA, CDR2 FQGNSA. CDR3 size: 14 residues. The CDR3 spells CASSFEVGEETQYF. For the CDR3, the DNA is TGTGCCAGCAGCTTCGAAGTAGGGGAAGAGACCCAGTACTTC.

This clonotype was detected ten times or more. The chain employs TRBV20-1 and TRBJ2-7; 7 nucleotides match TRBD1. V was pared by 5 bases and J by 4 bases, with 8 bases of the junction left unmatched. This CDR3 spans 13 amino acids. Germline values: CDR1 DFQATT, CDR2 SNEGSKA (reference sequence). Written as DNA, the CDR3 is TGCAGTGCTCAGAACAGGGGCGGGTACGAGCAGTACTTC. This sequence encodes CSAQNRGGYEQYF.

The gene calls are TRBV28 and TRBJ1-2; the D is unclear. V gave up 3 bases and J gave up 8 bases, with 19 bases separating them. CDR1 is MDHEN and CDR2 is SYDVKM in the germline V gene. The CDR3 runs 15 residues. CDR3 protein: CASSLVRTWAYGYTF. The CDR3 region has the DNA TGTGCCAGCAGTTTGGTACGGACTTGGGCTTACGGCTACACCTTC.

This clonotype was recorded many times. The CDR3 sequence: CASSYSWGANSPLHF. The CDR3 DNA is TGTGCCAGCAGCTACTCTTGGGGGGCGAATTCACCCCTCCACTTT. The V call is TRBV7-8, the J call TRBJ1-6, with D possibly matching TRBD1 (6 bases). The CDR3 length is 15 residues. The germline V gene has CDR1 SGHVS and CDR2 FQNEAQ. With 4 bases removed from V and 7 bases from J, the gap between germline ends came to 14 bases.

This clonotype was recorded a few times. This chain links TRBV10-3 with TRBJ1-6; the match to TRBD1 covers 8 bases. Germline lookup yields CDR1 ENHRY and CDR2 SYGVKD. The trim removed 6 bases at V and 0 bases at J, leaving 19 bases unmatched. The CDR3 length is 21 residues. The CDR3 nucleotides read TGTGCCATCAGAGCCGCGCCGGGACAGGAGGGGATAATCTCCTATAATTCACCCCTCCACTTT. Its translation: CAIRAAPGQEGIISYNSPLHF.

This clonotype occurred a few times. The chain links TRBV11-2 to TRBJ1-3; D is possibly TRBD1 (6 bases). V was shortened by 6 bases and J by 0 bases, with 18 bases between the two germline ends. This CDR3 spans 17 amino acids. Germline V gene sequence: CDR1 SGHAT, CDR2 FQNNGV. CDR3 region: CASREPGAAVSGNTIYF. The CDR3 coding sequence is TGTGCCAGCAGGGAGCCGGGGGCGGCCGTCTCTGGAAACACCATATATTTT. Looking up the rest from reference TRBV11-2 and TRBJ1-3 gives the full variable domain: EAGVAQSPRYKIIEKRQSVAFWCNPISGHATLYWYQQILGQGPKLLIQFQNNGVVDDSQLPKDRFSAERLKGVDSTLKIQPAKLEDSAVYLCASREPGAAVSGNTIYFGEGSWLTVV.

This clonotype turned up a few times. The CDR3 DNA reads as TGTGCCAGCAGCCCAAACCAGGGACTAGCGGCCTACGAGCAGTACTTC. Its translation is CASSPNQGLAAYEQYF. The chain links TRBV13 to TRBJ2-7; TRBD2 matches at 11 bases. Germline-derived CDR1 and CDR2 are PRHDT and FYEKMQ (reference sequence). The CDR3 sequence is 16 residues long. Trimming removed 5 bases from V and 2 bases from J; junction bases left unmatched: 8.

This clonotype has at least ten counts. The V and J genes are TRBV28 and TRBJ2-7; D is unclear. In germline, CDR1 is MDHEN, CDR2 SYDVKM. V was trimmed by 4 bases and J by 4 bases, leaving 17 bases between them. This CDR3 is 15 amino acids long. CDR3 amino acids: CASSSLVGWVYEQYF. The CDR3 nucleotides are TGTGCCAGCAGTTCCCTAGTAGGGTGGGTGTACGAGCAGTACTTC.

This clonotype was picked up many times. V gene TRBV12-5 combines with J gene TRBJ1-1; 8 bases line up with TRBD1. J gave up 5 bases and V 5 bases, and 10 bases lay outside the gene matches. The CDR3 is 15 amino acids. Germline V gene lookup returns CDR1 LGHNT and CDR2 FRNRAP. In nucleotides, the CDR3 is TGTGCTAGTGGTCGAATCGGACAGGGTGTTACTGAAGCTTTCTTT. As protein: CASGRIGQGVTEAFF. Looking up the rest from reference TRBV12-5 and TRBJ1-1 gives the full variable domain: DARVTQTPRHKVTEMGQEVTMRCQPILGHNTVFWYRQTMMQGLELLAYFRNRAPLDDSGMPKDRFSAEMPDATLATLKIQPSEPRDSAVYFCASGRIGQGVTEAFFGQGTRLTVV.

The table lists this clonotype with a few counts. The chain uses TRBV19 and TRBJ1-3, with no clear D. CDR1 is LNHDA and CDR2 is SQIVND in the germline V gene (reference sequence). The CDR3 consists of 15 residues. V lost 4 bases to trimming and J lost 0 bases, with 10 bases between them. The CDR3 sequence: CASSTSVSSGNTIYF. In DNA form, the CDR3 reads TGTGCCAGTAGTACTTCGGTGAGCTCTGGAAACACCATATATTTT.

This clonotype was seen a handful of times. Here the CDR3 reads CASSYSQGPYEQYF. The CDR3 DNA is TGTGCCAGCAGTTACTCGCAGGGTCCCTACGAGCAGTACTTC. This chain uses TRBV6-5 with TRBJ2-7; tentatively, D is TRBD1 (5 bases). Germline CDR1 is MNHEY and CDR2 is SVGAGI. This CDR3 contains 14 residues. The V and J ends lost 0 bases and 2 bases respectively, with 8 bases between them.

This clonotype appeared a few times. The rearrangement links TRBV5-1 to TRBJ1-1; D is perhaps TRBD1 (6 bases). Germline loops: CDR1 SGHRS, CDR2 YFSETQ. The V gene lost 2 bases and the J gene lost 6 bases, with 14 bases spanning the gap. CDR3 length: 14 residues. CDR3 bases: TGCGCCAGCAGCTTCTTAGGGGGTAACGCTGAAGCTTTCTTT. It codes for CASSFLGGNAEAFF.

This sequence joins TRBV6-1 and TRBJ1-5, with D tentatively TRBD1 (5 bases). The CDR3 is made up of 17 amino acids. Germline V gene sequence: CDR1 MNHNS, CDR2 SASEGT. The germline V and J ends were trimmed by 8 bases and 0 bases, with 20 bases remaining between them. The CDR3: CASRGRRGLYSNQPQHF. In nucleotides, the CDR3 is TGTGCCAGCCGAGGTCGACGGGGCCTTTATAGCAATCAGCCCCAGCATTTT.

This rearrangement joins TRBV5-4 to TRBJ2-2, with a possible D match to TRBD1 (5 bases). The length of the CDR3 is 15 residues. Germline V lookup: CDR1 SGHNT, CDR2 YYREEE (reference sequence). The V end was cut by 2 bases, the J end by 8 bases, with 16 bases between. The CDR3 loop is CASSLTQTGRGELFF. CDR3 sequence (DNA): TGTGCCAGCAGCTTAACTCAAACAGGCCGTGGGGAGCTGTTTTTT.

The gene calls are TRBV4-1 and TRBJ2-2, with D tentatively TRBD2 (5 bases). The CDR3 runs 15 residues. Trimming shortened V by 0 bases and J by 7 bases, and 12 bases separated the two germline ends. Germline V gives CDR1 MGHRA, CDR2 YSYEKL. The CDR3 region is CASSQEPLAIGELFF. Written as DNA, the CDR3 is TGCGCCAGCAGCCAAGAGCCGCTAGCCATCGGGGAGCTGTTTTTT.

The chain recombines TRBV12-3 or TRBV12-4 with TRBJ2-2, with 9 bases lining up with TRBD2. The CDR3 runs to 14 residues. V shed 8 bases and J 6 bases; nucleotides not matched to a gene: 7. This CDR3 reads CASGPTSGAGELFF. The CDR3 bases are TGTGCCAGCGGCCCGACTAGCGGAGCCGGGGAGCTGTTTTTT.

This clonotype was counted many times. This sequence joins TRBV28 and TRBJ2-7; 7 nucleotides line up with TRBD2. CDR3 length: 17 amino acids. CDR1 and CDR2 (germline): MDHEN, SYDVKM. V lost 5 bases, J lost 3 bases, and 16 bases stayed unmatched. CDR3 in amino acids: CASSPLSRTSLFYEQYF. Written as DNA, the CDR3 is TGTGCCAGCAGTCCCCTGAGTCGGACTAGTCTTTTCTACGAGCAGTACTTC. Based on the CDR3 plus reference TRBV28 and TRBJ2-7, the full variable domain is DVKVTQSSRYLVKRTGEKVFLECVQDMDHENMFWYRQDPGLGLRLIYFSYDVKMKEKGDIPEGYSVSREKKERFSLILESASTNQTSMYLCASSPLSRTSLFYEQYFGPGTRLTVT.

This clonotype was detected many times. J is TRBJ1-1 and V is TRBV27, with D perhaps matching TRBD1 (5 bases). Germline CDR1 MNHEY, CDR2 SMNVEV (reference sequence). Trimming pared 5 bases from V and 3 bases from J, leaving 16 bases between. The CDR3 runs to 15 residues. The CDR3 spells CASSLMGGSYTEAFF. DNA of the CDR3: TGTGCCAGCAGTCTTATGGGGGGTTCGTACACTGAAGCTTTCTTT.

V usage is TRBV7-9 and J usage is TRBJ2-3; D uncertain. Germline loops: CDR1 SEHNR, CDR2 FQNEAQ (reference sequence). Trimming cost V 3 bases and J 2 bases, with 9 bases left between them. The CDR3 is 14 amino acids. Here the CDR3 reads CASSFLGPTDTQYF. CDR3 bases: TGTGCCAGCAGCTTTTTGGGTCCCACAGATACGCAGTATTTT.

Many counts were recorded for this clonotype. The V call is TRBV5-6, the J call TRBJ1-1, with a tentative D call TRBD1 (5 bases). The CDR3 has 11 residues. From germline, CDR1 is SGHDT and CDR2 YYEEEE. V was shortened by 6 bases and J by 6 bases, with 9 bases between the two germline ends. The CDR3 sequence: CASTQGAEAFF. The CDR3 region has the DNA TGTGCCAGCACCCAGGGAGCTGAAGCTTTCTTT.

The sample holds many counts of this clonotype. The chain links TRBV10-3 to TRBJ1-1; D is perhaps TRBD1 (5 bases). The CDR3 runs to 14 residues. The germline CDR1 and CDR2 sequences are ENHRY and SYGVKD. V lost 4 bases, J lost 5 bases, and 14 bases lay in between. Written as DNA, the CDR3 is TGTGCCATCAGTGCCGCCACCGGGGGAACTGAAGCTTTCTTT. This codes for CAISAATGGTEAFF.

The chain couples TRBV29-1 to TRBJ2-7; 9 bases match TRBD2. The CDR3 covers 13 residues. From germline, CDR1 is SQVTM and CDR2 ANQGSEA. Trimming took 5 bases from V and 1 from J; bases not matched to a gene: 3. The CDR3 loop is CSVRTSESYEQYF. As DNA, the CDR3 is TGCAGCGTTAGGACTAGCGAGTCCTACGAGCAGTACTTC.